The sequence of this T cell receptor (beta chain) was determined in a study of blood T cell repertoires in COVID-19. Overall study: COVID-19 samples, acute and convalescent, were from the United States, Italy and Spain. T cells, B-cell-depleted T cells, or PBMCs provided the cDNA or gDNA that served as material.

The count of this clone is one. This CDR3 region has 15 residues. Original analysis: Estimation of nucleated cell counts relied on the amplification of reference gene primers. Sequenced by immunoSEQ multiplex PCR; TCRdb stores in-frame clones only, minus some. V, J and clone size were drawn from that table, and D and trimming were deduced from the DNA. In the table there are approximately 150,000 clones, 87% of which are singletons. The TCR was taken from a human donor in a cohort sampled during active COVID-19. The rearrangement uses TRBV21-1 and TRBJ1-1; the table's D call, TRBD1, has no DNA check behind it. TRBV21-1 is assigned pseudogene status. Sequenced input: peripheral blood. As DNA, the CDR3 is TGTGCCAGCGGGGACAGCGGAGACCTGAACACTGAAGCTTTCTTT. Translated: CASGDSGDLNTEAFF.